In its sample, the clone carrying this T cell receptor (beta chain) was seen a few times. Donors ranged from about 6 to 95 years old and were healthy Caucasians in Russia. This sample stems from a study of blood T cells in healthy people across ages. For the second PCR, which ran for about 6 to 11 cycles, a sample-barcoded 5' primer and a J-beta primer mix were used. TCRdb reprocessed the 5' RACE reads via MiXCR and lists one record per CDR3 protein. The data hold about 500,000 distinct CDR3 sequences, with less than 25% observed a single time. Germline lookup yields CDR1 SGHTA and CDR2 FQGNSA. J gave up 12 bases and V 1 base, and 16 bases lay outside the gene matches. The CDR3 extends over 18 amino acids. The same sample was also studied in work on T cells of mothers and their children. This second report adds: The effect of thymic selection on TCR recombination output is similar between related and unrelated pairs. Related mother and child pairs showed slightly greater overlap (not significant) than unrelated pairs did.

This clonotype was sampled from a boy between 10 and 17 years old in good health. This chain uses TRBV7-2 with TRBJ2-1; 12 bases fit TRBD2. Sample: blood. The CDR3 DNA reads TGTGCCAGCAGCTTAGAGCTTACCTGGGCTAGCGGGGGGGCCGGGCAGTTCTTC. Translating it yields CASSLELTWASGGAGQFF.